The sequence of this T cell receptor (beta chain) was determined in a study of blood T cell repertoires in COVID-19. The data were produced by immunoSEQ multiplex PCR, yet TCRdb's version contains in-frame clones alone and is incomplete. Of around 94,000 clones listed, approximately 91% are singletons. V was clipped by 0 bases and J by 5 bases; unmatched bases: 8. The CDR3 consists of 16 residues. Germline CDR1 reads SGHTS; CDR2 reads YDEGEE. The sequence was collected from a man between 18 and 35 years old with acute or convalescent COVID-19. The chain is built from TRBV5-8 and TRBJ2-5; 9 bases fit TRBD1. Sample: peripheral blood. The DNA of the CDR3 is TGTGCCAGCAGCTTGGGGCTACAGGGGGCTCGGGAGACCCAGTACTTC. Protein sequence: CASSLGLQGARETQYF. Full variable domain (rest looked up from reference TRBV5-8 and TRBJ2-5): EAGVTQSPTHLIKTRGQQATLRCSPISGHTSVYWYQQALGLGLQFLLWYDEGEERNRGNFPPRFSGRQFPNYSSELNVNALELEDSALYLCASSLGLQGARETQYFGPGTRLLVL.